These 23 T cell receptor beta chains came from one sample sequenced in a study of T cell changes during pregnancy in multiple sclerosis. The assay was immunoSEQ multiplex PCR, and TCRdb's table has in-frame clones only and misses some. The repertoire consists of approximately 79,000 clones, with over 85% occurring once and the leading ten covering about 0.8%. The sample in question was peripheral blood, obtained in the second trimester of pregnancy. The receptor source for this set is a female donor in good health, enrolled as a control in a pregnancy study.

This sequence joins TRBV7-9 and TRBJ2-5; tentatively, D is TRBD1 (6 bases). The germline V and J ends were trimmed by 5 bases and 2 bases, with 9 bases remaining between them. The CDR3 totals 13 residues. Germline V gene lookup returns CDR1 SEHNR and CDR2 FQNEAQ (reference sequence). Here the CDR3 DNA reads TGTGCCAGCAGCCGGGACATTCAAGAGACCCAGTACTTC. Amino acid sequence: CASSRDIQETQYF.

V usage is TRBV30 and J usage is TRBJ1-1, with D possibly TRBD1 on 6 matching bases. This CDR3 is built from 15 residues. Germline V gene lookup returns CDR1 GTSNPN and CDR2 SVGIG (reference sequence). V lost 5 bases, J lost 5 bases, and 21 bases lay in between. CDR3 DNA: TGTGCCTGGGGGCTTGAGAGCAGGGGTGGGACTGAAGCTTTCTTT. Its protein is CAWGLESRGGTEAFF.

The chain employs TRBV7-2 and TRBJ1-3; 9 nucleotides line up with TRBD1. Trimming cost V 5 bases and J 4 bases; bases outside gene matches: 18. Germline V CDR1 and CDR2: SGHTA, FQGNSA. The CDR3 runs to 19 residues. Here the CDR3 DNA reads TGTGCCAGCAGCCATACCGGGACAGGGTACTATCTAGCCGGAAACACCATATATTTT. As protein: CASSHTGTGYYLAGNTIYF. Full variable domain (missing parts from reference TRBV7-2 and TRBJ1-3): GAGVSQSPSNKVTEKGKDVELRCDPISGHTALYWYRQSLGQGLEFLIYFQGNSAPDKSGLPSDRFSAERTGGSVSTLTIQRTQQEDSAVYLCASSHTGTGYYLAGNTIYFGEGSWLTVV.

This chain connects TRBV5-1 to TRBJ2-7; TRBD2 is a possible D gene (6 bases). The length of the CDR3 is 15 residues. The germline V and J ends were trimmed by 0 bases and 5 bases, with 15 bases remaining between them. CDR1 SGHRS and CDR2 YFSETQ come from the germline V gene. CDR3: CASSLGEDPRDEQYF. The CDR3 DNA reads as TGCGCCAGCAGCTTGGGGGAGGATCCTCGGGACGAGCAGTACTTC. Combining the CDR3 with reference TRBV5-1 and TRBJ2-7 gives the whole variable domain KAGVTQTPRYLIKTRGQQVTLSCSPISGHRSVSWYQQTPGQGLQFLFEYFSETQRNKGNFPGRFSGRQFSNSRSEMNVSTLELGDSALYLCASSLGEDPRDEQYFGPGTRLTVT.

The CDR3 DNA follows: TGTGCCTGGAGTGTTAGCGGGGGGGCCGGAGAGACCCAGTACTTC. It translates to CAWSVSGGAGETQYF. This chain uses TRBV30 with TRBJ2-5; TRBD2 agrees at 11 bases. Germline CDR1 reads GTSNPN; CDR2 reads SVGIG (reference sequence). This CDR3 has 15 amino acids. The trim removed 0 bases at V and 4 bases at J, leaving 4 bases unmatched.

DNA for the CDR3: TGTGCCAGCAGCCCCCAAGGAACAGGGTTCTCCTACGAGCAGTACTTC. Residues: CASSPQGTGFSYEQYF. This chain joins TRBV11-2 and TRBJ2-7; D may be TRBD1 (6 bases). Looked up from germline, CDR1 is SGHAT and CDR2 is FQNNGV. V was cut by 5 bases and J by 0 bases, with 17 bases left in between. The CDR3 totals 16 residues.

This chain connects TRBV30 to TRBJ2-1; 8 bases fit TRBD2. Unmatched junction bases numbered 18, after V lost 3 bases and J lost 8 bases. The CDR3 has 17 residues. Germline V lookup: CDR1 GTSNPN, CDR2 SVGIG (reference sequence). CDR3 sequence: CAWSGFQSPGGIDEQFF. Written as DNA, the CDR3 is TGTGCCTGGAGCGGGTTTCAATCTCCGGGGGGGATCGATGAGCAGTTCTTC. The whole variable domain, remainder taken from reference TRBV30 and TRBJ2-1, is SQTIHQWPATLVQPVGSPLSLECTVEGTSNPNLYWYRQAAGRGLQLLFYSVGIGQISSEVPQNLSASRPQDRQFILSSKKLLLSDSGFYLCAWSGFQSPGGIDEQFFGPGTRLTVL.

The rearrangement uses TRBV6-5 and TRBJ2-1, with 7 nucleotides matching TRBD2. Germline V gives CDR1 MNHEY, CDR2 SVGAGI. V shed 6 bases and J 2 bases; nucleotides not matched to a gene: 4. CDR3 length: 14 amino acids. CDR3 protein: CASRPSGPYNEQFF. The CDR3 coding sequence is TGTGCCAGCAGACCTAGCGGACCCTACAATGAGCAGTTCTTC.

The V call is TRBV6-5, the J call TRBJ1-2, with a weak D call TRBD1 (5 bases). The CDR3 runs to 16 residues. The germline V and J ends were trimmed by 0 bases and 1 base, with 12 bases remaining between them. Germline lookup yields CDR1 MNHEY and CDR2 SVGAGI. CDR3 in amino acids: CASSYSQVRYNYGYTF. The CDR3 DNA follows: TGTGCCAGCAGTTACTCACAGGTCCGTTATAACTATGGCTACACCTTC.

The V call is TRBV6-1, the J call TRBJ2-7; D unclear. The CDR3 extends over 13 amino acids. Germline CDR1 and CDR2: MNHNS and SASEGT. Trimming cost V 4 bases and J 3 bases, with 10 bases left between them. CDR3 nucleotide sequence: TGTGCCAGCAGTGGAGGCCGTAACTACGAGCAGTACTTC. Encoded protein: CASSGGRNYEQYF.

This clone has more than one count but fewer than ten. The rearrangement joins TRBV9 to TRBJ1-1, with D perhaps matching TRBD1 (6 bases). CDR1 is SGDLS, CDR2 YYNGEE, per germline. Between the trimmed V and J ends, which lost 3 bases and 5 bases, there was a span of 14 bases. CDR3 length: 14 residues. CDR3 in amino acids: CASSAPTGETEAFF. In DNA form, the CDR3 reads TGTGCCAGCAGCGCTCCGACAGGAGAGACTGAAGCTTTCTTT. Full variable domain (missing parts from reference TRBV9 and TRBJ1-1): DSGVTQTPKHLITATGQRVTLRCSPRSGDLSVYWYQQSLDQGLQFLIQYYNGEERAKGNILERFSAQQFPDLHSELNLSSLELGDSALYFCASSAPTGETEAFFGQGTRLTVV.

The chain combines TRBV5-6 with TRBJ1-5, with D unclear. V lost 4 bases and J lost 7, with 15 bases in between. Germline V CDR1 and CDR2: SGHDT, YYEEEE. The CDR3 runs 14 residues. For the CDR3, the DNA is TGTGCCAGCAGCCTGCCTACAGCGGACCAGCCCCAGCATTTT. Its translation: CASSLPTADQPQHF.

Only one count was recorded for this clone. This chain connects TRBV4-1 to TRBJ1-1; no clear D gene. CDR3 length: 14 residues. Trimming left V 2 bases short and J 0 bases short, with 7 bases between. The germline CDR1 and CDR2 sequences are MGHRA and YSYEKL. The CDR3 reads CASSQFPLNTEAFF. The CDR3, as DNA: TGCGCCAGCAGCCAATTTCCCTTGAACACTGAAGCTTTCTTT.

The rearrangement uses TRBV9 and TRBJ2-3, with TRBD2 identical over 14 bases. This CDR3 is 17 amino acids long. The V gene's germline CDR1 is SGDLS and CDR2 YYNGEE. V dropped 3 bases and J dropped 2; count of bases not matched to a gene: 5. The CDR3 region has the DNA TGTGCCAGCAGCGGGACTAGCGGGGGGCTCTACACAGATACGCAGTATTTT. Its protein product is CASSGTSGGLYTDTQYF. Using reference TRBV9 and TRBJ2-3 for the parts outside the CDR3, the full variable domain is DSGVTQTPKHLITATGQRVTLRCSPRSGDLSVYWYQQSLDQGLQFLIQYYNGEERAKGNILERFSAQQFPDLHSELNLSSLELGDSALYFCASSGTSGGLYTDTQYFGPGTRLTVL.

The DNA for the CDR3 is TGTGCCAGCAGTTGGCGACTAGCGGGGGCCTCCACAGATACGCAGTATTTT. Translating it yields CASSWRLAGASTDTQYF. The chain joins TRBV2 to TRBJ2-3; TRBD2 matches at 12 bases. V lost 5 bases, J lost 2 bases, and 8 bases stayed unmatched. Germline lookup yields CDR1 SNHLY and CDR2 FYNNEI. The CDR3 runs to 17 residues.

The chain joins TRBV5-1 to TRBJ1-1; no definite D call. The CDR3 spans 13 residues. Trimming removed 0 bases from V and 5 bases from J, with 8 bases in between. From germline, CDR1 is SGHRS and CDR2 YFSETQ. The DNA for the CDR3 is TGCGCCAGCAGCTTGGGGGCAGAAACTGAAGCTTTCTTT. Amino acids: CASSLGAETEAFF.

The genes are TRBV5-4 and TRBJ2-1; TRBD1 matches at 11 bases. CDR3 size: 15 residues. The ends lost 3 bases at V and 13 bases at J; junction bases unmatched: 12. Germline CDR1 SGHNT, CDR2 YYREEE (reference sequence). The CDR3 protein is CASSSLSGTGGTQFF. DNA of the CDR3: TGTGCCAGCAGCTCCTTAAGCGGGACAGGGGGTACTCAGTTCTTC.

The rearrangement joins TRBV19 to TRBJ1-5, with TRBD1 identical over 10 bases. The CDR3 is made up of 14 amino acids. Germline CDR1 and CDR2: LNHDA and SQIVND (reference sequence). The J segment lost 4 bases and the V segment lost 5 bases, leaving 2 bases of the junction unmatched. CDR3 sequence (DNA): TGTGCCAGTAGTTCGGACAGGGGGAATCAGCCCCAGCATTTT. Translating gives CASSSDRGNQPQHF.

The chain is built from TRBV5-1 and TRBJ1-1; D gene unclear. Trimming shortened V by 3 bases and J by 7 bases, and 13 bases separated the two germline ends. This CDR3 comprises 13 residues. Germline CDR1 SGHRS, CDR2 YFSETQ. The CDR3 coding sequence is TGCGCCAGCAGCTGGACGGAGGCAGTTGAAGCTTTCTTT. Protein: CASSWTEAVEAFF.

The J gene is TRBJ2-1, the V gene TRBV6-5, with D possibly matching TRBD2 (6 bases). V was clipped by 5 bases and J by 0 bases, with 11 bases between them. The CDR3 length is 15 residues. The V gene's germline CDR1 is MNHEY and CDR2 SVGAGI. The CDR3 nucleotides read TGTGCCAGCAGTGCCCAGACTAGCTCCTACAATGAGCAGTTCTTC. Protein: CASSAQTSSYNEQFF.

This clone has a single count. The chain is built from TRBV7-2 and TRBJ2-3; D gene ambiguous. V lost 5 bases and J 6 bases, leaving 9 bases between the germline ends. Germline CDR1 is SGHTA and CDR2 is FQGNSA. CDR3 length equals 12 residues. The CDR3 reads CASSSLGDTQYF. In DNA, the CDR3 is TGTGCCAGCAGCAGTCTCGGGGATACGCAGTATTTT. The complete variable domain, with remaining parts taken from reference TRBV7-2 and TRBJ2-3, reads GAGVSQSPSNKVTEKGKDVELRCDPISGHTALYWYRQSLGQGLEFLIYFQGNSAPDKSGLPSDRFSAERTGGSVSTLTIQRTQQEDSAVYLCASSSLGDTQYFGPGTRLTVL.

The chain combines TRBV29-1 with TRBJ2-3; 7 bases fit TRBD1. CDR1 and CDR2 from the germline V gene are SQVTM and ANQGSEA. The trim removed 7 bases at V and 3 bases at J, leaving 7 bases unmatched. CDR3 size: 13 residues. In DNA, the CDR3 is TGCAGCGGGACCAGGGGGAAGACAGATACGCAGTATTTT. Residues: CSGTRGKTDTQYF.

The chain combines TRBV6-5 with TRBJ1-3; TRBD1 agrees at 8 bases. The CDR3 totals 15 residues. CDR1 is MNHEY and CDR2 is SVGAGI in the germline V gene. Unmatched junction bases numbered 5, after V lost 1 base and J lost 6 bases. The CDR3 region is CASSYLSGGENTIYF. The CDR3, as DNA: TGTGCCAGCAGTTACTTGTCAGGGGGCGAAAACACCATATATTTT.